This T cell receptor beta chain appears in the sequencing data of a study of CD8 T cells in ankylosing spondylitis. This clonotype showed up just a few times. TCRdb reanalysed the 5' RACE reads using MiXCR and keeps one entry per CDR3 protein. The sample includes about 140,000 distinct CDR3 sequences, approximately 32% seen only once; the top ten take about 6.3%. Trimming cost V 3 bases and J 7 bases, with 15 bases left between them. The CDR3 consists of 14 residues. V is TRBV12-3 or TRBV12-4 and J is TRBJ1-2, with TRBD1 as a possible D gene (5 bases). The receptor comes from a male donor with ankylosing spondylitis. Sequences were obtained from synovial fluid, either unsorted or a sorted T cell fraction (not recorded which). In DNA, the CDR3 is TGTGCCAGCAGTTTGTTGGGGGGGTGGGGTGGCTACACCTTC. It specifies CASSLLGGWGGYTF.